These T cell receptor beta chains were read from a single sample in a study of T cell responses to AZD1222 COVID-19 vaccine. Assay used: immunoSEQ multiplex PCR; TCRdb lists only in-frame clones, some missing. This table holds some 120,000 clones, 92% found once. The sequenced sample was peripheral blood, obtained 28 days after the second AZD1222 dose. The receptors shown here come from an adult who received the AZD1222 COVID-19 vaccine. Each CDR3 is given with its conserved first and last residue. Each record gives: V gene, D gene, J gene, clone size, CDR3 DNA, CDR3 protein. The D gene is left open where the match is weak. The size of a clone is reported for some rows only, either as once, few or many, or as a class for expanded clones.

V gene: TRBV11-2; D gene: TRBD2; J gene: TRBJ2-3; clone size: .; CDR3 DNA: TGTGCCAGCAGCTTACACGGGACTAGCGGAAGCACAGATACGCAGTATTTT; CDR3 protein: CASSLHGTSGSTDTQYF
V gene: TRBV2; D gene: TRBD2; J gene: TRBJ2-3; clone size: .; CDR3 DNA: TGTGCCAGCAGGCCGGGACTATTTCAGGCAGATACGCAGTATTTT; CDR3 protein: CASRPGLFQADTQYF
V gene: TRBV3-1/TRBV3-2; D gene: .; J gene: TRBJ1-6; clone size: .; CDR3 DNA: TGTGCCAGCAGCCAAGATTTTGGGGGCGTTTCACCCCTCCACTTT; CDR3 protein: CASSQDFGGVSPLHF
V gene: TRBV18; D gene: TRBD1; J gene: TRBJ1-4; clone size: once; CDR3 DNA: TGTGCCAGCTCACATCCGGGACAGGATAATGAAAAACTGTTTTTT; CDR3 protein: CASSHPGQDNEKLFF
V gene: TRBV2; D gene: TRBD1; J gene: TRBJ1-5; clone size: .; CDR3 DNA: TGTGCCAGCAGTGGGACAGGGGGCGTTCAGCCCCAGCATTTT; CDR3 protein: CASSGTGGVQPQHF
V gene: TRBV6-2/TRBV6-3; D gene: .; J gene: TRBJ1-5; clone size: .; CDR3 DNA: TGTGCCAGCAGTTACAGATTTGGGGGGGACAGCAATCAGCCCCAGCATTTT; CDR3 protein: CASSYRFGGDSNQPQHF
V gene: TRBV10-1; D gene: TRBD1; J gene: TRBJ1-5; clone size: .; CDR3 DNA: TGCGCCAGCACCTTCGGACAGGGGAATTATAGCAATCAGCCCCAGCATTTT; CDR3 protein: CASTFGQGNYSNQPQHF
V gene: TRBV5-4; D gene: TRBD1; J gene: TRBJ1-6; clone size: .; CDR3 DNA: TGTGCCAGCAGCTTGGCCGGGACAGCAAATTCACCCCTCCACTTT; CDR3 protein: CASSLAGTANSPLHF
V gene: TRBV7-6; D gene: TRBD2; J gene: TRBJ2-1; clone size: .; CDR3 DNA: TGTGCCAGCAGCTTAGAACTAGCGGATTACAATGAGCAGTTCTTC; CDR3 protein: CASSLELADYNEQFF
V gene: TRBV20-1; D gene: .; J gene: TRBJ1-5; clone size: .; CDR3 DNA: TGCAGTGCTAGTATCGCGGGGTATCAGCCCCAGCATTTT; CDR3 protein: CSASIAGYQPQHF
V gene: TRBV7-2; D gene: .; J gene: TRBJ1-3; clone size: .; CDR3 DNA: TGTGCCAGCAGCTTAGTAGGCGCGGGAGGTCGGTGGGGAAACACCATATATTTT; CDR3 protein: CASSLVGAGGRWGNTIYF
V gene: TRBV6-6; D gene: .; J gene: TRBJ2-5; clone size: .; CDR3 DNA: TGTGCCAGCAGTTACGGGTCGGGGAGAGAGACCCAGTACTTC; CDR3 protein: CASSYGSGRETQYF
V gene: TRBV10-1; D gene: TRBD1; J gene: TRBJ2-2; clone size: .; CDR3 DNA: TGCGCCAGCAGTGAGTCGACGACAGGGGGCCTGATTGCGAACACCGGGGAGCTGTTTTTT; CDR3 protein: CASSESTTGGLIANTGELFF
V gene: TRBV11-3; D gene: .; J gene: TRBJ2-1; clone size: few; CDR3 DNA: TGTGCCAGCAGCACCCCCGGGCGCAATGAGCAGTTCTTC; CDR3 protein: CASSTPGRNEQFF
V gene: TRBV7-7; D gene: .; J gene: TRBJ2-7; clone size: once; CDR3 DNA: TGTGCTAGCAGCCCATCGAGGGGGGGCGCCTACGAGCAGTACTTC; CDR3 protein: CASSPSRGGAYEQYF
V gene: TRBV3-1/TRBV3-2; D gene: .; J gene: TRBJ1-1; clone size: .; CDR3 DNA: TGTGCCAGCAGCCGCGGACCAGCCTTAGAAGCTTTCTTT; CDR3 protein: CASSRGPALEAFF
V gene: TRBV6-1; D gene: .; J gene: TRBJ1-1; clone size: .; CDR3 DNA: TGTGCCAGCAGTGAAGCGCCGAGAACTGGTACTGAAGCTTTCTTT; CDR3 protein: CASSEAPRTGTEAFF
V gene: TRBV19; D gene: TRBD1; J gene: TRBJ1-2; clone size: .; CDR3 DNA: TGTGCCAGTAGTTCTCAGACAGGGTCAAACTATGGCTACACCTTC; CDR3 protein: CASSSQTGSNYGYTF
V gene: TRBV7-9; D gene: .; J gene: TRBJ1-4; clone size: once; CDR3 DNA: TGTGCCAGCAGCTCACCCCCGCTTGAAAAACTGTTTTTT; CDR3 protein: CASSSPPLEKLFF
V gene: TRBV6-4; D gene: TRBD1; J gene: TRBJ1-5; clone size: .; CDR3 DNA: TGTGCCAGCAGTAAGACAGGGTTGGGCAATCAGCCCCAGCATTTT; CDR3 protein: CASSKTGLGNQPQHF
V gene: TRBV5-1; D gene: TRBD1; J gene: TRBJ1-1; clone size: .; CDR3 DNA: TGCGCCAGCAGCTTGGCGGGACAGACGAACACTGAAGCTTTCTTT; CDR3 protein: CASSLAGQTNTEAFF
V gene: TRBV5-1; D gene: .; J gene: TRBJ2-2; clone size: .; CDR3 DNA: TGCGCCAGCAGCAACCCGGACTGGCAGATATCCGGGGAGCTGTTTTTT; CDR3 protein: CASSNPDWQISGELFF
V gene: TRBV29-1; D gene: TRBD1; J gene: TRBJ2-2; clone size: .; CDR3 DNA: TGCAGCGTTGAAGGCGGACAGGGTAACACCGGGGAGCTGTTTTTT; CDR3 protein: CSVEGGQGNTGELFF
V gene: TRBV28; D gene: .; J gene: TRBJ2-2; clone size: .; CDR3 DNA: TGTGCCAGCAGTTCCATCGGGCAGACACCTATCTCCGGGGAGCTGTTTTTT; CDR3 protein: CASSSIGQTPISGELFF
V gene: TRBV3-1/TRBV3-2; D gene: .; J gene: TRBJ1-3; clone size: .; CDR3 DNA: TGTGCCAGCAGCCAGTTTCCGGCAAGCTCTGGAAACACCATATATTTT; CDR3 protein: CASSQFPASSGNTIYF
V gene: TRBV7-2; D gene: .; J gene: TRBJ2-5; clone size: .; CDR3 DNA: TGTGCCAGCAGCTTTAGGGGGGAAGAGACCCAGTACTTC; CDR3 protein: CASSFRGEETQYF
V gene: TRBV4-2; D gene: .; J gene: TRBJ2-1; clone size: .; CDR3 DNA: TGTGCCAGCAGCCAAGTTGTCAATGAGCAGTTCTTC; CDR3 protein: CASSQVVNEQFF
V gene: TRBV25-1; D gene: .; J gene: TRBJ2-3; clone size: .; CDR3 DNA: TGTGCCAGCAGTGCGAGCAGGGGCAACACAGATACGCAGTATTTT; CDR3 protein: CASSASRGNTDTQYF
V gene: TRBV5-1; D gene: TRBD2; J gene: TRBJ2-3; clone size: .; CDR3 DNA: TGCGCCAGCAGCTTCTTAGCGGGGAGCACAGATACGCAGTATTTT; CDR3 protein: CASSFLAGSTDTQYF
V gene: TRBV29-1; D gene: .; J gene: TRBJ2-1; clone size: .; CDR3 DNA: TGCAGCGCTATGAACAATGAGCAGTTCTTC; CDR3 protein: CSAMNNEQFF
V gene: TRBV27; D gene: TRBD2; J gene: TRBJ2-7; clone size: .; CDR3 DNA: TGTGCCAGCAGCACCCTAGGACTAGCGGGAGGCTACGAGCAGTACTTC; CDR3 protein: CASSTLGLAGGYEQYF
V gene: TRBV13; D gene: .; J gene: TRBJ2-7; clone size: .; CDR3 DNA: TGTGCCAGCAGATTAGGGGCAGCCTACGAGCAGTACTTC; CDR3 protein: CASRLGAAYEQYF
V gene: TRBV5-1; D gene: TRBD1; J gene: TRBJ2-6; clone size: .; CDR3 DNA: TGCGCCAGCAGCTGGACAGGGGACTCTGGGGCCAACGTCCTGACTTTC; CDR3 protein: CASSWTGDSGANVLTF
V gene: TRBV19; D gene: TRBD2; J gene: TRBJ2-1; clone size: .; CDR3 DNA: TGTGCCAGTAGTATCCGGACTAGCGGGAGGGTTGGGTCCTACAATGAGCAGTTCTTC; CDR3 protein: CASSIRTSGRVGSYNEQFF
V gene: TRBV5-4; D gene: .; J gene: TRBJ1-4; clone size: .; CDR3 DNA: TGTGCCAGCAGGGGACCTTCTAATGAAAAACTGTTTTTT; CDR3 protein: CASRGPSNEKLFF
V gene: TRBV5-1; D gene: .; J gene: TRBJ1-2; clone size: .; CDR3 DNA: TGCGCCAGCAGCCTGGAGGGGAGAGATGGCTACACCTTC; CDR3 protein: CASSLEGRDGYTF
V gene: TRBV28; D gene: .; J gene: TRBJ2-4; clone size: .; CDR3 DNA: TGTGCCAGCCGCCCGCAGGGCAAAAACATTCAGTACTTC; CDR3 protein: CASRPQGKNIQYF
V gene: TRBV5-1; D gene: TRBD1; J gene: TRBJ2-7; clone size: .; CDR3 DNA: TGCGCCAGCAGCTACCGACAGGGGCCTAACTACGAGCAGTACTTC; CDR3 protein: CASSYRQGPNYEQYF
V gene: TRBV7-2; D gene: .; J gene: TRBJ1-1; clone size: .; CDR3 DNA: TGTGCCAGCAGCTCCGGGACACTTAACACTGAAGCTTTCTTT; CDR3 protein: CASSSGTLNTEAFF
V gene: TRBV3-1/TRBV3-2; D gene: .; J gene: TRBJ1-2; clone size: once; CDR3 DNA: TGTGCCAGCAGACAGACAGGCCGCTATGGCTACACCTTC; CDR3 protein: CASRQTGRYGYTF
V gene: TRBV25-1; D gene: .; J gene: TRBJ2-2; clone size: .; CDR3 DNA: TGTGCCAGCAGTGGTTCAGGGCCACGCACCGGGGAGCTGTTTTTT; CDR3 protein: CASSGSGPRTGELFF
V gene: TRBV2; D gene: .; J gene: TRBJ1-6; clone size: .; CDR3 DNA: TGTGCCAGCAGACGCAACAGGGTCTCCTATAATTCACCCCTCCACTTT; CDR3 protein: CASRRNRVSYNSPLHF
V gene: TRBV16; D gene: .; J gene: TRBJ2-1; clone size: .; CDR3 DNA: TGTGCCAGCAGCCAATTTAGGGGGAGTGGCAATGAGCAGTTCTTC; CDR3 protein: CASSQFRGSGNEQFF
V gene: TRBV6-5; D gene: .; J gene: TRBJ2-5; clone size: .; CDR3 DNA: TGTGCCAGCAGCGTGCTGGGACCTGGAGAGACCCAGTACTTC; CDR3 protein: CASSVLGPGETQYF
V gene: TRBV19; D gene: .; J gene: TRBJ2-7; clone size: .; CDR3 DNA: TGTGCCAGTAGACTTACCGGACAGAGTTACTACGAGCAGTACTTC; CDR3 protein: CASRLTGQSYYEQYF
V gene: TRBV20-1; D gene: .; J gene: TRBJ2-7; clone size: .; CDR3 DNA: TGCAGTGCACCTGTACACTACGAGCAGTACTTC; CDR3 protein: CSAPVHYEQYF
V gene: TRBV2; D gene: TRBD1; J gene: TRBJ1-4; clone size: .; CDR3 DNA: TGTGCCAGCAGTGAAGGGGGGACAGACCATGGAAAACTGTTTTTT; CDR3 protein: CASSEGGTDHGKLFF
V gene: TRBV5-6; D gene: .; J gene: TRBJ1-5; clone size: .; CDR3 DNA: TGTGCCAGCAGTCATAACAGGGATCAGCCCCAGCATTTT; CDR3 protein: CASSHNRDQPQHF
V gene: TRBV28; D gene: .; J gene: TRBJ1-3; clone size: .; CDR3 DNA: TGTGCCAGCAGTAGCTTACGGGGAATTGGAAACACCATATATTTT; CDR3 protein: CASSSLRGIGNTIYF
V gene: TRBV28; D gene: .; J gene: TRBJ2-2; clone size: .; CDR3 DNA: TGTGCCAGCAATTCTAGACATTTGAACACCGGGGAGCTGTTTTTT; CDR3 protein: CASNSRHLNTGELFF
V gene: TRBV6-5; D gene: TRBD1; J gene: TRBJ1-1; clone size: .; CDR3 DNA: TGTGCCAGCAGGGGACAGGCCCTGAACACTGAAGCTTTCTTT; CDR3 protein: CASRGQALNTEAFF
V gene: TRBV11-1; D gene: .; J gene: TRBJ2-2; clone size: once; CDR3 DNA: TGTGCCAGCAGCTTAGGGTTCGGGCGCTCCGGGGAGCTGTTTTTT; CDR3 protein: CASSLGFGRSGELFF